These T cell receptor beta chains were read from a single sample in a study of T cell responses to AZD1222 COVID-19 vaccine. Sequencing used immunoSEQ multiplex PCR; TCRdb keeps in-frame clones, though not all of them. The sample includes over 150,000 clones, 90% of them seen just once. The sequencing used peripheral blood, collected on day 0 of AZD1222 vaccination. Receptors originate from an adult in good health. Each CDR3 is given with its conserved first and last residue. The order of the fields is CDR3 protein, CDR3 DNA, J gene, clone size, D gene, V gene. D genes are given only for firm matches. Only some rows state a clone size, as once, few, many or a class for expanded clones.

CDR3: CASRPQGGSPLHF
DNA: TGTGCCAGCAGACCCCAAGGGGGATCACCCCTCCACTTT
J: TRBJ1-6
size: -
D: -
V: TRBV12-3/TRBV12-4

CDR3: CAWSVAGGARSPLHF
DNA: TGTGCCTGGAGTGTAGCAGGGGGAGCCAGATCACCCCTCCACTTT
J: TRBJ1-6
size: -
D: TRBD1
V: TRBV30

CDR3: CATSSPGTGNTGELFF
DNA: TGTGCCACCAGCAGCCCCGGGACAGGGAACACCGGGGAGCTGTTTTTT
J: TRBJ2-2
size: -
D: TRBD1
V: TRBV15

CDR3: CASSFGDSSYEQYF
DNA: TGTGCCAGCAGCTTCGGGGACAGCTCCTACGAGCAGTACTTC
J: TRBJ2-7
size: -
D: TRBD1
V: TRBV5-8

CDR3: CASSLQARSSYEQYF
DNA: TGCGCCAGCAGCTTACAGGCTAGGAGCTCCTACGAGCAGTACTTC
J: TRBJ2-7
size: once
D: -
V: TRBV5-1

CDR3: CSVVINYGYTF
DNA: TGCAGCGTTGTGATAAACTATGGCTACACCTTC
J: TRBJ1-2
size: -
D: -
V: TRBV29-1

CDR3: CASRNRGRGETQYF
DNA: TGTGCCAGCAGAAACAGGGGGCGCGGTGAGACCCAGTACTTC
J: TRBJ2-5
size: -
D: TRBD1
V: TRBV27

CDR3: CASSQEGPSGGLGSYNEQFF
DNA: TGTGCCAGCAGCCAAGAGGGTCCTAGCGGGGGCCTAGGCTCCTACAATGAGCAGTTCTTC
J: TRBJ2-1
size: -
D: TRBD2
V: TRBV3-1/TRBV3-2

CDR3: CASRHDGTGYTEQYF
DNA: TGTGCCAGCAGACACGACGGGACAGGGTATACCGAGCAGTACTTC
J: TRBJ2-7
size: -
D: TRBD1
V: TRBV11-1

CDR3: CASSYGGNRGLGNQPQHF
DNA: TGTGCCAGCAGTTACGGGGGGAACAGGGGGCTTGGGAATCAGCCCCAGCATTTT
J: TRBJ1-5
size: -
D: TRBD1
V: TRBV6-2/TRBV6-3

CDR3: CASSQLGGFRTDTQYF
DNA: TGTGCCAGCAGCCAGTTAGGGGGTTTTCGCACAGATACGCAGTATTTT
J: TRBJ2-3
size: -
D: -
V: TRBV14

CDR3: CASSGRVAGASGTGELFF
DNA: TGTGCCAGCAGTGGGCGGGTAGCGGGGGCCTCGGGCACCGGGGAGCTGTTTTTT
J: TRBJ2-2
size: -
D: TRBD2
V: TRBV6-1

CDR3: CASRDEIGGTGELFF
DNA: TGTGCCAGCAGGGACGAGATCGGGGGAACCGGGGAGCTGTTTTTT
J: TRBJ2-2
size: -
D: -
V: TRBV7-8

CDR3: CASSPEGYGYTF
DNA: TGTGCCAGCAGCCCAGAAGGGTATGGCTACACCTTC
J: TRBJ1-2
size: once
D: -
V: TRBV7-2

CDR3: CASSDGTGGYEQYF
DNA: TGTGCCAGCAGTGACGGGACAGGGGGCTACGAGCAGTACTTC
J: TRBJ2-7
size: -
D: TRBD1
V: TRBV6-4

CDR3: CASSYVRGGEQFF
DNA: TGTGCCAGCAGTTACGTGCGGGGGGGCGAGCAGTTCTTC
J: TRBJ2-1
size: few
D: TRBD2
V: TRBV6-2/TRBV6-3

CDR3: CASSRTRQETQYF
DNA: TGTGCCAGCAGCCGGACTAGGCAAGAGACCCAGTACTTC
J: TRBJ2-5
size: -
D: TRBD2
V: TRBV11-1

CDR3: CASSHSTNGYTF
DNA: TGTGCCAGCAGCCACAGTACCAATGGCTACACCTTC
J: TRBJ1-2
size: -
D: -
V: TRBV5-4

CDR3: CASSPLSGGAVDTQYF
DNA: TGTGCCAGCAGCCCCCTTAGCGGGGGGGCGGTAGATACGCAGTATTTT
J: TRBJ2-3
size: -
D: TRBD2
V: TRBV5-5

CDR3: CASSPDRYSNQPQHF
DNA: TGTGCCAGCAGCCCTGACAGGTATAGCAATCAGCCCCAGCATTTT
J: TRBJ1-5
size: -
D: -
V: TRBV3-1/TRBV3-2

CDR3: CSGSLRGTQYF
DNA: TGCAGCGGCTCCCTGAGGGGGACCCAGTACTTC
J: TRBJ2-5
size: -
D: -
V: TRBV29-1

CDR3: CAWSTGNYGYTF
DNA: TGTGCCTGGAGCACAGGGAACTATGGCTACACCTTC
J: TRBJ1-2
size: -
D: -
V: TRBV30

CDR3: CASSQRQGGNNEQFF
DNA: TGTGCCAGCAGCCAGAGACAGGGAGGGAACAATGAGCAGTTCTTC
J: TRBJ2-1
size: -
D: -
V: TRBV3-1/TRBV3-2

CDR3: CASSLDQKLFF
DNA: TGTGCCAGCAGTTTAGATCAGAAACTGTTTTTT
J: TRBJ1-4
size: -
D: -
V: TRBV12-3/TRBV12-4

CDR3: CASRSRGGELFF
DNA: TGTGCCAGTAGGTCGCGTGGCGGGGAGCTGTTTTTT
J: TRBJ2-2
size: -
D: -
V: TRBV19

CDR3: CASRKRDEKLFF
DNA: TGTGCCAGCAGAAAAAGGGATGAAAAACTGTTTTTT
J: TRBJ1-4
size: -
D: -
V: TRBV2

CDR3: CASSLALAGGRNEQFF
DNA: TGTGCCAGCAGCTTAGCGCTAGCGGGGGGGCGCAATGAGCAGTTCTTC
J: TRBJ2-1
size: few
D: TRBD2
V: TRBV7-2

CDR3: CATSDSSSTDTQYF
DNA: TGTGCCACCAGTGATTCGAGCAGCACAGATACGCAGTATTTT
J: TRBJ2-3
size: -
D: -
V: TRBV24-1

CDR3: CATTWNQPQHF
DNA: TGTGCCACCACGTGGAATCAGCCCCAGCATTTT
J: TRBJ1-5
size: -
D: -
V: TRBV24-1

CDR3: CASRSTGSPGETQYF
DNA: TGTGCCAGCAGATCAACTGGGAGCCCCGGGGAGACCCAGTACTTC
J: TRBJ2-5
size: -
D: -
V: TRBV6-5

CDR3: CASSQFTPARGLPSYEQYF
DNA: TGTGCCAGCAGCCAATTTACCCCAGCAAGGGGACTACCCTCCTACGAGCAGTACTTC
J: TRBJ2-7
size: -
D: TRBD2
V: TRBV3-1/TRBV3-2

CDR3: CASSSPRLAGGYEQYF
DNA: TGTGCCAGCAGCTCCCCCCGGTTAGCAGGAGGGTACGAGCAGTACTTC
J: TRBJ2-7
size: -
D: -
V: TRBV7-2

CDR3: CASKKWLENTGELFF
DNA: TGTGCCAGCAAGAAGTGGTTAGAAAACACCGGGGAGCTGTTTTTT
J: TRBJ2-2
size: -
D: -
V: TRBV6-5

CDR3: CASSPKPGDTEAFF
DNA: TGTGCCAGCAGCCCGAAGCCGGGAGACACTGAAGCTTTCTTT
J: TRBJ1-1
size: -
D: -
V: TRBV7-2

CDR3: CASSPAGGHEQYF
DNA: TGTGCCAGCAGCCCCGCAGGGGGGCACGAGCAGTACTTC
J: TRBJ2-7
size: -
D: -
V: TRBV5-4